What follows are 24 T cell receptor beta chains derived from one specimen sequenced in a study of T cells in Graves' hyperthyroidism and ophthalmopathy. RNA transcripts provided the source from which TCR beta CDR3 regions were amplified. The TCR CDR3 was amplified in a first-round RT-PCR using the HTBI primer set. TCRdb reprocessed the multiplex PCR reads with MiXCR, giving one entry per CDR3 protein. In the table there are some 530,000 distinct CDR3 sequences, under 25% of which are singletons. Sequencing input: blood. The source of these receptors is a woman in her sixties or seventies with Graves' ophthalmopathy.

This clonotype was picked up a small number of times. The gene calls are TRBV4-2 and TRBJ2-1; D not certain. The CDR3 sequence is 13 residues long. Deletions cut 2 bases from V and 7 bases from J, with 9 bases between. In germline, CDR1 is LGHNA, CDR2 YNFKEQ. The CDR3 loop reads CASSQLVGNEQFF. CDR3 bases: TGTGCCAGCAGCCAACTCGTCGGGAATGAGCAGTTCTTC.

This clonotype was recorded a few times. The V and J genes are TRBV20-1 and TRBJ2-5; 8 bases map to TRBD2. From germline, CDR1 is DFQATT and CDR2 SNEGSKA (reference sequence). J was trimmed by 1 base and V by 3 bases; bases with no gene match: 13. The CDR3 has 17 residues. The CDR3 reads CSASPLDVSGIQETQYF. CDR3 sequence (DNA): TGCAGTGCTAGCCCCTTGGATGTTAGCGGGATCCAAGAGACCCAGTACTTC.

This clonotype was counted only a few times. V and J are TRBV2 and TRBJ2-7, with D uncertain. CDR3 size: 16 residues. Trimming took off 0 bases at V and 2 bases at J, with 14 bases between the two ends. Germline V CDR1 and CDR2: SNHLY, FYNNEI. The DNA of the CDR3 is TGTGCCAGCAGTGAAGCTTTTGGGCGAGCCCCCTACGAGCAGTACTTC. It encodes CASSEAFGRAPYEQYF.

In nucleotides, the CDR3 is TGTGCCAGCAGCACCCGTCCGGGACTAGTAGTGAATGAGCAGTTCTTC. Its translation: CASSTRPGLVVNEQFF. This rearrangement joins TRBV7-2 to TRBJ2-1; 8 nucleotides match TRBD2. V lost 5 bases and J lost 7; bases outside the gene matches: 13. Germline V lookup: CDR1 SGHTA, CDR2 FQGNSA. The CDR3 runs 16 residues.

V gene TRBV6-2 or TRBV6-3 combines with J gene TRBJ1-2, with a weak D call TRBD1 (5 bases). This CDR3 region has 15 residues. The germline V gene has CDR1 MNHEY and CDR2 SVGEGT. V gave up 6 bases and J gave up 5 bases, with 19 bases separating them. DNA for the CDR3: TGTGCCAGCAGGGGGATTGGGGCGAATTGGTATGGCTACACCTTC. Protein sequence: CASRGIGANWYGYTF.

This clonotype has a handful of counts. CDR3 region: CSATFGFGREYNEQFF. In nucleotides, the CDR3 is TGCAGTGCCACCTTCGGGTTCGGGAGAGAGTACAATGAGCAGTTCTTC. The chain has TRBV20-1 and TRBJ2-1; tentatively, D is TRBD2 (6 bases). CDR1 is DFQATT, CDR2 SNEGSKA, per germline (reference sequence). The V and J ends lost 6 bases and 4 bases respectively, with 22 bases between them. CDR3 length: 16 residues.

This sequence joins TRBV19 and TRBJ2-5; 15 bases fit TRBD2. CDR3 size: 17 residues. The trim removed 2 bases at V and 6 bases at J, leaving 7 bases unmatched. Germline V gives CDR1 LNHDA, CDR2 SQIVND (reference sequence). The CDR3 DNA is TGTGCCAGTAGTATATTGATCGGGACTAGCGGGAGGCAGACCCAGTACTTC. The encoded protein is CASSILIGTSGRQTQYF.

The chain uses TRBV4-3 and TRBJ2-7, with 7 positions matching TRBD2. This CDR3 has 13 amino acids. The trim removed 1 base at V and 6 bases at J, leaving 3 bases unmatched. Germline V gene data show CDR1 as LGHNA and CDR2 as YSLEER. DNA for the CDR3: TGCGCCAGCAGCCAAGGGGGGGGTCGCGAGCAGTACTTC. Residues: CASSQGGGREQYF.

In the case of this clonotype: Being one base from a much bigger clone, this may be a read error. This CDR3 reads CTSSFPGRNSGNTIYF. CDR3 DNA sequence: TGTACCAGCAGTTTCCCTGGACGCAACTCTGGAAACACCATATATTTT. The chain recombines TRBV28 with TRBJ1-3; the D is unclear. Germline V gene sequence: CDR1 MDHEN, CDR2 SYDVKM. The CDR3 is 16 amino acids.

The V and J genes are TRBV20-1 and TRBJ1-2; 7 bases are shared with TRBD1. In germline, CDR1 is DFQATT, CDR2 SNEGSKA (reference sequence). The CDR3 runs to 14 residues. The trim removed 6 bases at V and 14 bases at J, leaving 21 bases unmatched. The CDR3 protein is CSAKNGTAIRARTF. The CDR3 nucleotides are TGCAGTGCCAAGAATGGGACAGCCATAAGGGCTAGGACCTTC.

This clonotype was detected a few times. The rearrangement links TRBV20-1 to TRBJ2-5, with TRBD2 matching over 9 bases. Looked up from germline, CDR1 is DFQATT and CDR2 is SNEGSKA (reference sequence). CDR3 size: 15 residues. Unmatched junction bases numbered 9, after V lost 3 bases and J lost 4 bases. CDR3 sequence (DNA): TGCAGTGCTAGTAATAGCGGGAGATTAGGAGAGACCCAGTACTTC. This sequence encodes CSASNSGRLGETQYF.

The genes are TRBV4-3 and TRBJ2-5, with 8 bases matching TRBD2. CDR1 is LGHNA and CDR2 is YSLEER in the germline V gene. This CDR3 is built from 14 residues. V dropped 0 bases and J dropped 4; count of bases not matched to a gene: 1. The CDR3 DNA is TGCGCCAGCAGCCAAGATCTAGCGGGAGAGACCCAGTACTTC. Translated: CASSQDLAGETQYF.

V usage is TRBV24-1 and J usage is TRBJ1-5; D ambiguous. Germline V gives CDR1 KGHDR, CDR2 SFDVKD. V lost 0 bases, J lost 0 bases, and 2 bases lay in between. The CDR3 consists of 14 residues. CDR3 residues: CATSDLTSNQPQHF. CDR3 sequence (DNA): TGTGCCACCAGTGATTTGACTAGCAATCAGCCCCAGCATTTT.

The gene calls are TRBV11-1 and TRBJ2-7, with 7 bases that match TRBD1. Trimming took 5 bases from V and 5 from J; bases not matched to a gene: 9. The CDR3 is 14 residues long. The germline CDR1 and CDR2 sequences are SGHAT and FQDESV (reference sequence). This CDR3 reads CASSPPGQLDEQYF. CDR3 nucleotide sequence: TGTGCCAGCAGCCCCCCGGGACAGCTCGACGAGCAGTACTTC.

This clonotype was observed a few times. The chain's CDR3 is CASSPYPGAGELFF. For the CDR3, the DNA is TGTGCCAGCAGCCCTTACCCGGGGGCCGGGGAGCTGTTTTTT. V usage is TRBV11-3 and J usage is TRBJ2-2; tentatively, D is TRBD2 (6 bases). CDR3 size: 14 residues. Germline values: CDR1 SGHNT, CDR2 YENEEA. V lost 5 bases, J lost 6 bases, and 13 bases lay in between.

The table lists this clonotype with a few counts. V and J are TRBV10-3 and TRBJ1-2, with TRBD1 matching over 8 bases. This CDR3 region has 16 residues. With 0 bases clipped from V and 6 bases from J, the junction kept 9 bases outside the gene matches. Germline CDR1 and CDR2: ENHRY and SYGVKD. CDR3 residues: CAISESRGPGVDGYTF. CDR3 DNA sequence: TGTGCCATCAGTGAGTCCAGGGGGCCCGGTGTTGATGGCTACACCTTC.

This clonotype came up many times. The chain combines TRBV7-2 with TRBJ2-2; no reliable D call. Between the trimmed V and J ends, which lost 6 bases and 0 bases, there was a span of 5 bases. CDR1 is SGHTA, CDR2 FQGNSA, per germline. The CDR3 has 13 residues. CDR3 sequence reads: CASSRTNTGELFF. The CDR3 DNA sequence: TGTGCCAGCAGTCGGACGAACACCGGGGAGCTGTTTTTT.

This clonotype was seen only a few times. The rearrangement uses TRBV5-1 and TRBJ2-1; 9 nucleotides agree with TRBD2. CDR1 and CDR2 from the germline V gene are SGHRS and YFSETQ. The V gene end was trimmed by 2 bases and the J gene end by 7 bases; junction bases not matched to a gene: 7. This CDR3 comprises 15 residues. CDR3 amino acids: CASSFRAGGHNEQFF. The CDR3 nucleotides read TGCGCCAGCAGCTTCCGAGCGGGAGGCCATAATGAGCAGTTCTTC. Supplemented by reference TRBV5-1 and TRBJ2-1, the full variable domain reads KAGVTQTPRYLIKTRGQQVTLSCSPISGHRSVSWYQQTPGQGLQFLFEYFSETQRNKGNFPGRFSGRQFSNSRSEMNVSTLELGDSALYLCASSFRAGGHNEQFFGPGTRLTVL.

The chain recombines TRBV5-6 with TRBJ1-2, with D maybe TRBD1 (5 bases). There are 15 residues in the CDR3. The germline CDR1 and CDR2 sequences are SGHDT and YYEEEE. The V gene lost 4 bases and the J gene lost 8 bases, with 21 bases spanning the gap. CDR3 region: CASSPLGGGAIGYTF. The CDR3 DNA is TGTGCCAGCAGCCCGTTGGGTGGTGGGGCTATCGGCTACACCTTC. The variable domain in full, with the rest retrieved from reference TRBV5-6 and TRBJ1-2, is DAGVTQSPTHLIKTRGQQVTLRCSPKSGHDTVSWYQQALGQGPQFIFQYYEEEERQRGNFPDRFSGHQFPNYSSELNVNALLLGDSALYLCASSPLGGGAIGYTFGSGTRLTVV.

In the case of this clonotype: A read error may be the cause here, since a much bigger clone is one base away. This sequence joins TRBV11-2 and TRBJ1-1, with D tentatively TRBD1 (6 bases). Trimming removed 5 bases from V and 0 bases from J, with 13 bases in between. This CDR3 region has 15 residues. CDR1 and CDR2 from the germline V gene are SGHAT and FQNNGV. The chain's CDR3 is CASSTGQTMNTEAFF. DNA for the CDR3: TGTGCCAGCAGCACCGGACAGACTATGAACACTGAAGCTTTCTTT.

This clonotype was recorded many times. The chain carries TRBV2 and TRBJ1-2, with D unresolved. With 4 bases removed from V and 8 bases from J, the gap between germline ends came to 17 bases. Looked up from germline, CDR1 is SNHLY and CDR2 is FYNNEI. The CDR3 extends over 14 amino acids. CDR3 in DNA: TGTGCCAGCAGTGGTAGAGGCCCGAGCCCAGGCTACACCTTC. This encodes CASSGRGPSPGYTF.

This sequence joins TRBV27 and TRBJ2-5, with 8 bases aligning to TRBD1. The ends lost 5 bases at V and 5 bases at J; junction bases unmatched: 19. In germline, CDR1 is MNHEY, CDR2 SMNVEV (reference sequence). The CDR3 is 18 amino acids. The CDR3 protein is CASSPTGGIPGGGETQYF. As DNA, the CDR3 is TGTGCCAGCAGTCCCACAGGGGGGATCCCCGGTGGTGGTGAGACCCAGTACTTC.

This rearrangement joins TRBV7-6 to TRBJ2-1, with a weak D call TRBD2 (5 bases). CDR3 length equals 16 residues. The germline gives CDR1 SGHVS, CDR2 FNYEAQ. Trimming removed 2 bases at V and 3 bases at J, with 14 bases between. The DNA for the CDR3 is TGTGCCAGCAGCTTAATCCGGGGTAACGACTACAATGAGCAGTTCTTC. This encodes CASSLIRGNDYNEQFF.

This chain links TRBV7-2 with TRBJ2-1, with TRBD2 identical over 12 bases. The V and J ends lost 5 bases and 8 bases, in that order; junction bases with no gene match: 7. This CDR3 has 15 residues. The germline gives CDR1 SGHTA, CDR2 FQGNSA. The CDR3 region has the DNA TGTGCCAGCAGCCCGATGACTAGCGGGAGATATGAGCAGTTCTTC. This codes for CASSPMTSGRYEQFF.